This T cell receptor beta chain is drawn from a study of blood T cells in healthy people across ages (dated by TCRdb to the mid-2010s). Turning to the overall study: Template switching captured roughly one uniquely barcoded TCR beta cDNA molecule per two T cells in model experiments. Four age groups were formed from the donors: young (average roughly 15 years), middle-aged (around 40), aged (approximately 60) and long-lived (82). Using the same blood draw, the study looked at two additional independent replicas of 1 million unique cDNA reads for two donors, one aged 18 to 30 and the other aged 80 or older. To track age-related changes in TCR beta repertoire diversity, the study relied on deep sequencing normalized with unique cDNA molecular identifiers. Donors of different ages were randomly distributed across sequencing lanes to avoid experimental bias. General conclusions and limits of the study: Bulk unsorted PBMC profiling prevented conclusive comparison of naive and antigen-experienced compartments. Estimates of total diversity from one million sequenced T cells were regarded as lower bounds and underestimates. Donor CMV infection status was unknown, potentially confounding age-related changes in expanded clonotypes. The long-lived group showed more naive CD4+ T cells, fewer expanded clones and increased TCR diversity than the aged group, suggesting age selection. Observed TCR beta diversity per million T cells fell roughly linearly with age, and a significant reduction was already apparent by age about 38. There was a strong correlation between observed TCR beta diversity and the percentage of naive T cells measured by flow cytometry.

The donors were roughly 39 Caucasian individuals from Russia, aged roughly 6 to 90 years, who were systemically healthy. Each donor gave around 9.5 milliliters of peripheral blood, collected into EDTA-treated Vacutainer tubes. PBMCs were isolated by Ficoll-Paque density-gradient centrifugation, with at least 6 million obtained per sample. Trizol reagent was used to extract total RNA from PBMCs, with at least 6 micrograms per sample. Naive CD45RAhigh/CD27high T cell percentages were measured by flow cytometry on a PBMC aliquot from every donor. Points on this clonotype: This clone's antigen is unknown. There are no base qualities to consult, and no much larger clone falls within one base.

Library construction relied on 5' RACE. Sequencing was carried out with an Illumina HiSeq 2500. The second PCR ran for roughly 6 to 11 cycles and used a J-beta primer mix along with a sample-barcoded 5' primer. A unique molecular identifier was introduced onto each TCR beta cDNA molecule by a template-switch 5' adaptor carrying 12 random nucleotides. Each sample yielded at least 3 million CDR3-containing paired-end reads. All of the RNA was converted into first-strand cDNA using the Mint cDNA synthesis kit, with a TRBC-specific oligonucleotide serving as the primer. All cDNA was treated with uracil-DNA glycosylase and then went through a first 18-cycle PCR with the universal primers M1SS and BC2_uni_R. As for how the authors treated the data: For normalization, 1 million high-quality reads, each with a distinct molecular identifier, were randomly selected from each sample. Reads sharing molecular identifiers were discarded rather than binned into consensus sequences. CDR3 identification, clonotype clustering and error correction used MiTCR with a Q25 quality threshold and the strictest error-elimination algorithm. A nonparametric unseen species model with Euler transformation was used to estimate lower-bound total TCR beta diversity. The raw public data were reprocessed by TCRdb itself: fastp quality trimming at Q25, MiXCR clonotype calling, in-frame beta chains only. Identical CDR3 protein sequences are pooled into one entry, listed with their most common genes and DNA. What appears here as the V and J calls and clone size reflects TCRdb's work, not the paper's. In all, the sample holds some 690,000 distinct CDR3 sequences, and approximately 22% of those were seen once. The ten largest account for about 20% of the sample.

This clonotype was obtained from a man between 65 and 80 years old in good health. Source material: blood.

Here the CDR3 is given as CASSPGAGNLGYTF. The DNA sequence is given as TGTGCCAGCAGTCCGGGGGCAGGGAATCTTGGCTACACCTTC. Recombination joined TRBV12-3 or TRBV12-4 with TRBJ1-2; TRBD1 is perhaps the D gene, given 6 matching bases. The junction carries 17 bases between V and J, which are trimmed by 5 bases and 7 bases respectively. The CDR3 covers 14 residues, taking in both the cysteine and the phenylalanine. This entry keeps only the CDR3 DNA: 42 bases, framed from base 1.